Below are 4 T cell receptor beta chains sequenced from a single sample in a study of response to subunit inactivated influenza vaccine. TCRdb independently ran MiXCR on the RT-PCR reads; one entry per CDR3 protein. The sample lists over 150,000 distinct CDR3 sequences; under 15% were seen once. Sequenced material: CD8+ T cells sorted from PBMCs, taken 5 days after vaccination. The receptor set was obtained from a man aged 50-59 years who received an inactivated influenza vaccine.

This clonotype was counted only a few times. CDR3 amino acids: CSARDLRSGDSPLHF. The CDR3 coding sequence is TGCAGTGCTAGAGATCTGAGGTCGGGGGATTCACCCCTCCACTTT. The rearrangement joins TRBV20-1 to TRBJ1-6, with D possibly matching TRBD1 (5 bases). The V end lost 0 bases, the J end lost 8 bases, and 14 bases lay between the germline ends. CDR1 and CDR2 (germline): DFQATT, SNEGSKA (reference sequence). The CDR3 is 15 residues long.

V and J are TRBV24-1 and TRBJ2-1, with TRBD1 identical over 9 bases. Germline-derived CDR1 and CDR2 are KGHDR and SFDVKD. After removal of 6 bases from V and 16 bases from J, the junction contained 15 bases not matched to a gene. This CDR3 has 14 residues. CDR3 protein: CATSRHPGQGTIFF. In nucleotides, the CDR3 is TGTGCCACCAGTCGTCATCCGGGACAGGGTACGATATTCTTC.

This clonotype was detected a few times. The chain uses TRBV27 and TRBJ2-7, with TRBD1 identical over 8 bases. The CDR3 totals 15 residues. The V segment lost 5 bases and the J segment 6 bases; nucleotides outside the gene matches: 12. Germline values: CDR1 MNHEY, CDR2 SMNVEV (reference sequence). In DNA, the CDR3 is TGTGCCAGCAGTGTCCAGGGGGCTCCGAACGCCGAGCAGTACTTC. Protein sequence: CASSVQGAPNAEQYF.

In nucleotides, the CDR3 is TGCAGTGCTAGGACCCTGGCGGAGTACCAAGAGACCCAGTACTTC. Its translation is CSARTLAEYQETQYF. V and J are TRBV20-1 and TRBJ2-5; D gene ambiguous. Germline V gives CDR1 DFQATT, CDR2 SNEGSKA (reference sequence). The V and J ends lost 3 bases and 0 bases respectively, with 14 bases between them. The CDR3 totals 15 residues.